This TCR beta chain was captured by sequencing in a study of T-cell reconstitution after alpha-beta-depleted transplantation in children. This clonotype was counted at least ten times. CDR1 and CDR2 from the germline V gene are MNHEY and SVGAGI. V shed 4 bases and J 6 bases; nucleotides not matched to a gene: 9. This CDR3 has 15 amino acids. It was with unique molecular identifiers that the TCRbeta library was prepared. TCRdb re-called the PCR reads through MiXCR, storing one row per CDR3 protein. The table shows over 100,000 distinct CDR3 sequences, with about 9.3% occurring only once. The rearrangement uses TRBV6-5 and TRBJ2-1, with 7 nucleotides matching TRBD1. This clonotype originated in a boy aged 2 to 9 with acute lymphoblastic leukemia, due to receive a stem cell transplant. The sequenced sample was PBMCs, obtained before TCRalphabeta/CD19-depleted stem cell transplant. CDR3 loop: CASSSASSGGNEQFF. The CDR3 nucleotides read TGTGCCAGCAGTTCCGCAAGCTCAGGGGGCAATGAGCAGTTCTTC.